A selection of T cell receptor beta chains follows, all from one sample in a study of regulatory T cells in long-lasting Graves disease. One entry per CDR3 protein, called by TCRdb with MiXCR from the multiplex PCR reads. The table lists about 620,000 distinct CDR3 sequences, about 15% of them singletons. These data also featured in a second study, about T cells in Graves' hyperthyroidism and ophthalmopathy.

The specimen comprised peripheral blood mononuclear cells (PBMCs), sampled at new diagnosis, from a patient treated with antithyroid drugs. Every receptor here comes from a woman aged 25 to 39 with Graves disease. Each CDR3 is given with its conserved first and last residue. D genes are given only for firm matches. Size is omitted from some rows. Given values are once, few, many or a class for expanded clones.

j_call | v_call | d_call | clone_size | cdr3_nt | cdr3_aa
TRBJ2-5 | TRBV7-3 | . | . | TGTGCCAGCAGCCCCGGGGGTCGGGGGATCACGGGGGAGACCCAGTACTTC | CASSPGGRGITGETQYF
TRBJ1-6 | TRBV28 | TRBD1 | many | TGTGCCAGCAGTTCTGGCGACAGGGGAGGTTGGCCCCTCCACTTT | CASSSGDRGGWPLHF
TRBJ2-3 | TRBV10-3 | . | many | TGTGCCATCGGGGGGAGAAGCCCGGCCTATACGCAGTATTTT | CAIGGRSPAYTQYF
TRBJ2-1 | TRBV19 | . | . | TGTGCCAGTAGTATTGGCCCGCACAACAATGAGCAGTTCTTC | CASSIGPHNNEQFF
TRBJ1-6 | TRBV27 | . | . | TGTGCCAGCAGTGTTGAGGGTTCCTATAATTCACCCCTCCACTTT | CASSVEGSYNSPLHF
TRBJ1-5 | TRBV6-5 | . | many | TGTGCCAGCAGTTACTCGAACAGCCAGCCCCAGCATTTT | CASSYSNSQPQHF
TRBJ2-2 | TRBV7-9 | TRBD1 | many | TGTGCCACCGAGCGGACAGGGAGTGTTGCGAACACCGGGGAGCTGTTTTTT | CATERTGSVANTGELFF
TRBJ2-2 | TRBV29-1 | . | few | TGCAGCGTTGGGATCGGGAACACCGGGGAGCTGTTTTTT | CSVGIGNTGELFF
TRBJ2-1 | TRBV5-1 | TRBD1 | . | TGCGCCAGCAGGGAACAGACAGGGGATTTGTACAATGAGCAGTTCTTC | CASREQTGDLYNEQFF
TRBJ2-4 | TRBV28 | TRBD1 | . | TGTGCCAGCAGTTTGACAGGGTTCAAAAACATTCAGTACTTC | CASSLTGFKNIQYF
TRBJ1-2 | TRBV28 | . | many | TGTGCCAGCCGGCGGGGAGTAGTTAACTATGGCTACACCTTC | CASRRGVVNYGYTF